A few counts support the clone carrying this T cell receptor (beta chain). Its cognate antigen is unknown. This entry belongs to a study of T cell repertoires in cytomegalovirus infection. Regarding the study as a whole: Summed frequency of public TCR beta families distinguished CMV carriers with the relevant HLA.

Germline V CDR1 and CDR2: GTSNPN, SVGIG (reference sequence). The CDR3 length is 15 residues. V was shortened by 3 bases and J by 5 bases, with 19 bases between the two germline ends. TCRdb itself ran the reads through MiXCR, one entry per CDR3 protein. Here the sample spans fewer than 550,000 distinct CDR3 sequences, 16% being singletons. The gene calls are TRBV30 and TRBJ1-1; D not resolved. The sequence was collected from a human donor in good health (CMV status not recorded). Some clones in this sample may be carry-over from other donors' samples. Sequenced material: CD8+ T cells from PBMCs. The CDR3 bases are TGTGCCTGGAGCTCGGCACGGTCGGTAGGGACTGAAGCTTTCTTT. Protein sequence: CAWSSARSVGTEAFF.